This record covers a single T cell receptor beta chain. Stated time point: peripheral blood 6 weeks after treatment start. Assay used: immunoSEQ multiplex PCR; TCRdb lists only in-frame clones, some missing. The table records roughly 100,000 clones, roughly 83% of them present only once. V shed 1 base, J shed 6 bases, and the junction held 4 bases outside the gene matches. The V gene's germline CDR1 is SGHRS and CDR2 YFSETQ. CDR3 length: 14 amino acids. The data are from a study of PD-L1 blockade in urothelial cancer. As for the study in general: Of about 30 patients, some 25 were males with bladder-origin urothelial cancer. Blood drawn 3 weeks (second dose) and 6 weeks after treatment start was analyzed. Peripheral blood specimens exhibited a median yield of approximately 150,000 T cells.

The sample consisted of PBMCs, taken around atezolizumab (anti-PD-L1) treatment. This rearrangement joins TRBV5-1 to TRBJ2-1, with 7 nucleotides matching TRBD1. This receptor was taken from a man in his 70s with urothelial cancer. CDR3 in amino acids: CASSLTPGGNEQFF. The CDR3 DNA reads as TGCGCCAGCAGCTTGACCCCAGGGGGCAATGAGCAGTTCTTC.